The clone carrying this T cell receptor beta chain was observed a few times. Every individual TCR cDNA molecule carried its own unique molecular identifier, which allowed correction of PCR and sequencing errors. TCRdb reanalysed the 5' RACE reads using MiXCR and keeps one entry per CDR3 protein. The sample consists of some 110,000 distinct CDR3 sequences, 12% of them appearing once. The data stem from a study of spatial heterogeneity in lung cancer. The time point was: blood at routine non-recurrence follow-up after resection. Whole RNA was taken from tumor, nontumor lung or frozen PBMC; it was then sequenced unsorted. With V trimmed by 2 bases and J by 4 bases, 10 bases remained unmatched. In germline, CDR1 is DFQATT, CDR2 SNEGSKA (reference sequence). The CDR3 consists of 17 residues.

Source: PBMCs, taken at follow-up. The sequence derives from a male donor with early-stage non-small cell lung cancer. The rearrangement joins TRBV20-1 to TRBJ2-2, with 10 bases aligning to TRBD1. CDR3 region: CSARTVETGGITGELFF. The CDR3 nucleotides are TGCAGTGCTAGAACAGTGGAGACAGGGGGCATCACCGGGGAGCTGTTTTTT.